This T cell receptor (beta chain) was documented in a study of blood T cell repertoires in COVID-19. Study summary: Whether acute or convalescent, the COVID-19 samples came from the United States, Italy and Spain. In each case, the material was cDNA or gDNA derived from T cells, B-cell-depleted T cells, or PBMCs.

This clone was detected a few times. The germline CDR1 and CDR2 sequences are SGDLS and YYNGEE. V was pared by 6 bases and J by 0 bases, with 7 bases of the junction left unmatched. The CDR3 has 15 amino acids. Authors' analysis steps: Using reference gene primer amplification, nucleated cell counts were estimated. Sequencing was performed with immunoSEQ multiplex PCR; in TCRdb, only in-frame clones are kept and a portion is missing. The D gene and trimming were derived from the DNA, and the V and J assignments and clone size from that table. The sample contains 200,000 or so clones, 80% of which appear only once.

Sequencing input: peripheral blood. This clonotype originated in a human donor in a cohort sampled during active COVID-19. This chain uses TRBV9 with TRBJ1-2, with 8 bases aligning to TRBD1. The chain's CDR3 is CASKTGDGTNYGYTF. The CDR3 DNA reads as TGTGCCAGCAAGACAGGGGACGGAACTAACTATGGCTACACCTTC.